This T cell receptor (beta chain) came from a study of CD8 T cells in Susac syndrome. Germline assignment: CDR1 DFQATT and CDR2 SNEGSKA (reference sequence). Deletions cut 6 bases from V and 4 bases from J, with 17 bases between. The CDR3 spans 14 residues. Random hexamers were used to reverse transcribe an amount of about 0.45 to 1 ug RNA. The immunoSEQ assay covered 54 Vbeta and 13 Jbeta segments for CDR3. Each CDR3 protein is one row after TCRdb ran MiXCR on the immunoSEQ multiplex PCR reads. Counted here are about 150,000 distinct CDR3 sequences, over 95% occurring once; the ten biggest clones make up approximately 0.15%.

Sequencing was performed on CD8+ T cells from PBMCs. This TCR derives from a human donor with multiple sclerosis. This chain joins TRBV20-1 and TRBJ2-3; D may be TRBD1 or TRBD2 (5 bases each). CDR3 nucleotides: TGCAGTGCCCATCTCGGGGCCGGCTCAGATACGCAGTATTTT. Amino acid sequence: CSAHLGAGSDTQYF.